Listed here is a single TCR beta chain. What it binds is unknown. This is likely a read error, given that the CDR3 carries no conserved phenylalanine or tryptophan at its end. The source of the sample is a study of T cell repertoires in cytomegalovirus infection. Study-level background: Public TCR beta signatures marked donors with CMV infection and the matching HLA. Findings and caveats of the study: Public TCR beta family frequency separated CMV-and-HLA carriers, including in an independent cohort. Dominating the ex vivo response were HLA-C-restricted CMV-specific TCR beta clonotypes.

From the reads, TCRdb called clonotypes with MiXCR, one entry per CDR3 protein. In the table there are roughly 720,000 distinct CDR3 sequences, less than 40% of which are singletons. Trimming at V came to 4 bases and at J to 4 bases, leaving 2 bases not matched to a gene. Germline values: CDR1 SGHTA, CDR2 FQGNSA. The length of the CDR3 is 15 residues. The receptor comes from a human donor in good health (CMV status not recorded). Some clones in this sample may be carry-over from other donors' samples. The chain combines TRBV7-2 with TRBJ1-6; 9 bases agree with TRBD1. Sequences were obtained from PBMCs. CDR3 region: CASSWDRAYNSPLHL. In DNA, the CDR3 is TGTGCCAGCAGCTGGGACAGGGCTTATAATTCACCCCTCCACTTG.